Each of the 7 T cell receptor beta chains below was sequenced from the same sample in a study of neurological immune-mediated disorders. Time point given: longitudinal time-point 3. TCRdb called the 5' RACE reads again in MiXCR, with one record for every CDR3 protein. The sample includes roughly 100,000 distinct CDR3 sequences, about a tenth of them seen just once. Source material: PBMCs. Source of these receptors: a female donor with HTLV-1-associated myelopathy (HAM/TSP).

This clonotype was recorded many times. V gene TRBV20-1 combines with J gene TRBJ2-5; D perhaps matches TRBD2 (5 bases). Per the germline V gene, CDR1 is DFQATT and CDR2 is SNEGSKA (reference sequence). V shed 3 bases and J shed 5 bases, with 13 bases lying between them. CDR3 length: 13 residues. This chain's CDR3 is CSASAGPGETQYF. CDR3 sequence (DNA): TGCAGTGCTAGTGCTGGGCCGGGGGAGACCCAGTACTTC.

This clonotype occurred many times. V and J are TRBV29-1 and TRBJ1-1; 7 bases agree with TRBD1. V shed 4 bases and J 0 bases; nucleotides not matched to a gene: 5. CDR3 length: 14 amino acids. Germline V gene sequence: CDR1 SQVTM, CDR2 ANQGSEA. CDR3 nucleotides: TGCAGCGTTGCAGGGGGGTTTATGAACACTGAAGCTTTCTTT. Translated, it gives CSVAGGFMNTEAFF.

There are many counts of this clonotype. The V call is TRBV12-3 or TRBV12-4, the J call TRBJ2-3; D remains ambiguous. The CDR3 totals 14 residues. V lost 3 bases, J lost 4 bases, and 11 bases lay in between. The CDR3 DNA reads as TGTGCCAGCAGTTTGCAGAGTTTCGCAGATACGCAGTATTTT. Translating it yields CASSLQSFADTQYF.

This clonotype came up many times. The rearrangement uses TRBV20-1 and TRBJ2-1; 8 positions match TRBD2. V shed 3 bases and J 2 bases; nucleotides not matched to a gene: 9. Germline CDR1 reads DFQATT; CDR2 reads SNEGSKA (reference sequence). The CDR3 is 16 residues long. The CDR3 protein is CSASSGLASAYNEQFF. CDR3 DNA: TGCAGTGCTAGCTCTGGACTAGCATCGGCCTACAATGAGCAGTTCTTC.

This clonotype was recorded many times. This chain connects TRBV18 to TRBJ2-6; D remains ambiguous. The length of the CDR3 is 16 residues. The V end was cut by 3 bases, the J end by 3 bases, with 12 bases between. Germline V gene sequence: CDR1 KGHSH, CDR2 LQKENI. The CDR3 loop is CASSPTVTIGANVLTF. CDR3 coding DNA: TGTGCCAGCTCACCGACCGTGACAATTGGGGCCAACGTCCTGACTTTC.

This clonotype has ten or more counts. The chain recombines TRBV20-1 with TRBJ2-6, with D maybe TRBD1 (5 bases). The length of the CDR3 is 16 residues. Per the germline V gene, CDR1 is DFQATT and CDR2 is SNEGSKA (reference sequence). Trimming removed 6 bases at V and 2 bases at J, with 17 bases between. The CDR3 protein is CSAKDNWGAGANVLTF. The CDR3 DNA reads as TGCAGTGCCAAAGACAATTGGGGCGCTGGGGCCAACGTCCTGACTTTC.

There are many counts of this clonotype. The chain joins TRBV10-3 to TRBJ2-3; D is unclear. Germline CDR1 ENHRY, CDR2 SYGVKD. With 11 bases removed from V and 0 bases from J, the gap between germline ends came to 6 bases. The CDR3 contains 11 residues. CDR3 sequence: CAVLSTDTQYF. In DNA form, the CDR3 reads TGTGCCGTCCTTAGCACAGATACGCAGTATTTT.